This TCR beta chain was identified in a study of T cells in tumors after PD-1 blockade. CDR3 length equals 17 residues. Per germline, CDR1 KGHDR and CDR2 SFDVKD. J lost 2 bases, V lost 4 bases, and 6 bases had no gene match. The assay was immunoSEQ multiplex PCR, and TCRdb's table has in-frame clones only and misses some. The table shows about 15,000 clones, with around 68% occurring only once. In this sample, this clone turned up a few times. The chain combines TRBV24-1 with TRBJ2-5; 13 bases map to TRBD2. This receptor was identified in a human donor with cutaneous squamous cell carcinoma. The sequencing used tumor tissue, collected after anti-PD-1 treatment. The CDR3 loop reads CATSEFGTSGTQETQYF. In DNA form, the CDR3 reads TGTGCCACCAGTGAATTTGGGACTAGCGGGACGCAAGAGACCCAGTACTTC.